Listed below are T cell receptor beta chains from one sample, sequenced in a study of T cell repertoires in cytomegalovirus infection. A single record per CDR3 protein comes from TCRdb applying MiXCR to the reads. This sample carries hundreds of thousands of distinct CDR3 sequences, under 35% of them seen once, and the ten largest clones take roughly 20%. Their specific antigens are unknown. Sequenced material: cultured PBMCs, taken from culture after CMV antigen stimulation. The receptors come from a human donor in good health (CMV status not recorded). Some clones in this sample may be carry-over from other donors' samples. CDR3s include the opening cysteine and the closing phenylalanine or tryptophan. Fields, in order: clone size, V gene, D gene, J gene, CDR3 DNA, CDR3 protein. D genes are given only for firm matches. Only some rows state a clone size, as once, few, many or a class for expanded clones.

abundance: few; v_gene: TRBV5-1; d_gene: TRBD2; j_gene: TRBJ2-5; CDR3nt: TGCGCCAGCAGCTTCCAAGCGGGAGATTCAGAGACCCAGTACTTC; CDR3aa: CASSFQAGDSETQYF
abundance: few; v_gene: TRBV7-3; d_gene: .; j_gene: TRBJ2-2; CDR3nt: TGTGCCAGCAGCTCCATCTTGGGGGGGCCCGGGGAGCTGTTTTTT; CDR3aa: CASSSILGGPGELFF
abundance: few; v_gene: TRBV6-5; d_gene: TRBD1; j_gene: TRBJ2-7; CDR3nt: TGTGCCAGCAGTGGTTCTCCGGGACAGGGAAAGGCCTACGAGCAGTACTTC; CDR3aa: CASSGSPGQGKAYEQYF
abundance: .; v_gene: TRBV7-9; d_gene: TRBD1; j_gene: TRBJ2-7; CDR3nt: TGTGCCAGCAGTAGACAGGGGGCTAGCGAGCAGTACTTC; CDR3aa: CASSRQGASEQYF
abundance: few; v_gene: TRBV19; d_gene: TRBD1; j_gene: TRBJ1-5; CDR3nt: TGTGCCAGTACCGGGGACAGGGGCAATCAGCCCCAGCATTTT; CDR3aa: CASTGDRGNQPQHF
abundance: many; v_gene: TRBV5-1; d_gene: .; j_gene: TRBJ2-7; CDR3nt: TGCGCCAGCAGCTTGTCAGGGACGGGTTACGAGCAGTACTTC; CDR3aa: CASSLSGTGYEQYF
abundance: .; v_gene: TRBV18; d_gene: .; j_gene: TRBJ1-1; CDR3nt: TGTGCCAGCTCAGCAGACATGAACACTGAAGCTTTCTTT; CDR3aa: CASSADMNTEAFF
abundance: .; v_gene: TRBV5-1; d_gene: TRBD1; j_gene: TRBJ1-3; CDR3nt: TGCGCCAGCAGCTTGGGGACAGGGAGAAACACCATATATTTT; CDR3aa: CASSLGTGRNTIYF
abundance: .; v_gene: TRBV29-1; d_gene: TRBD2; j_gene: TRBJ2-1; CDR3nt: TGCAGCGTCTCGACTAGCGGGGTTTACAATGAGCAGTTCTTC; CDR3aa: CSVSTSGVYNEQFF
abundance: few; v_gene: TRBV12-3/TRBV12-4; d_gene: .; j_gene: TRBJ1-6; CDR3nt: TGTGCCAGCAGTTTTGGGGCCGTGAATTCACCCCTCCACTTT; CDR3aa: CASSFGAVNSPLHF
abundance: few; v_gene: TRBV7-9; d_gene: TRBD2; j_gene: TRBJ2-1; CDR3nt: TGTGCCAGCAGCTTAGGGTCTAGCGGGACCAATGAGCAGTTCTTC; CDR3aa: CASSLGSSGTNEQFF
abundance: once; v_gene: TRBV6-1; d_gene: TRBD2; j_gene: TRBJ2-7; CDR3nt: TGTGCCAGCAGTGAAGCGCTGGCGGGGGGACGCTACGAGCAGTACTTC; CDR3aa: CASSEALAGGRYEQYF
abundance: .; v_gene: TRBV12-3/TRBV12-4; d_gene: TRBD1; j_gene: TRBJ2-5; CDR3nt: TGTGCCAGCAGTTTCCGGGACAGGCAAGAGACCCAGTACTTC; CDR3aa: CASSFRDRQETQYF
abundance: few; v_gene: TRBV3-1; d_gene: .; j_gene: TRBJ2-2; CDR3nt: TGTGCCAGCAGCCATGCCTCTCTGGGGCATCAGGGGCTGTTTTTT; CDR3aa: CASSHASLGHQGLFF
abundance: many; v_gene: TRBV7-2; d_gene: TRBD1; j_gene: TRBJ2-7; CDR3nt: TGTGCCAGCAGCCCCGGGACAGACCGTCACGAGCAGTACTTC; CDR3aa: CASSPGTDRHEQYF
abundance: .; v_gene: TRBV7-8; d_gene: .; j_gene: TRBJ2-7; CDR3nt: TGTGCCAGCAGCCCACGGGACGGCCGAGATACCGAGCAGTACTTC; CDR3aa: CASSPRDGRDTEQYF
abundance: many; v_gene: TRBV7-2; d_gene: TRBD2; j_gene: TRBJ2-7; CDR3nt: TGTGCCAGCAGCTCAGGACTAGCATTACACGAGCAGTACTTC; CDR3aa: CASSSGLALHEQYF
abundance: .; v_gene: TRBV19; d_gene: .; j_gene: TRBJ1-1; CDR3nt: TGTGCCAGTAGTATAACAGGGTCCAACACTGAAGCTTTCTTT; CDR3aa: CASSITGSNTEAFF
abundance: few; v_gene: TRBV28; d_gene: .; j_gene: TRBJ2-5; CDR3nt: TGTGCCAGCAGCGCCCGGGAGCCGGTGGAGACCCAGTACTTC; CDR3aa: CASSAREPVETQYF
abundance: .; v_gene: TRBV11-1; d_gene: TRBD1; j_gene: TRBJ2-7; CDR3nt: TGTGCCAGCAACTTCCCGGACAGGGGGCGCGAGCAGTACTTC; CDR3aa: CASNFPDRGREQYF
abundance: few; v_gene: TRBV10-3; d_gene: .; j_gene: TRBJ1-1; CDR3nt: TGTGCCATCAGTGAGTCGGAATCCCGACAGAACACTGAAGCTTTCTTT; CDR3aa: CAISESESRQNTEAFF
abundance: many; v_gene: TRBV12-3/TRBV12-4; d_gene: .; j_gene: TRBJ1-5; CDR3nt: TGTGCCAGCAGTATCAGTAGCAATCAGCCCCAGCATTTT; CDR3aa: CASSISSNQPQHF
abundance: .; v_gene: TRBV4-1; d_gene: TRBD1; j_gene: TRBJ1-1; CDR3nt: TGCGCCAGCAGCCAAGATTGGCAGGGGGACACTGAAGCTTTCTTT; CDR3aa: CASSQDWQGDTEAFF
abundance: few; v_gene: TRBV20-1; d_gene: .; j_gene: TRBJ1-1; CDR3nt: TGCAGTGCTAACCTACGACAGATGGGGACTGAAGCTTTCTTT; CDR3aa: CSANLRQMGTEAFF
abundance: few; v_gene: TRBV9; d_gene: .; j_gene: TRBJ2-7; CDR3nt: TGTGCCAGCAGCGTAGATTTAGGAGCTTCAATACGCGAGCAGTACTTC; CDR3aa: CASSVDLGASIREQYF
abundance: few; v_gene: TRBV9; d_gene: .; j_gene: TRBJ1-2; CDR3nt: TGTGCCAGCAGCGTCCACCCCTCGGGTGGCTACACCTTC; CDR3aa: CASSVHPSGGYTF
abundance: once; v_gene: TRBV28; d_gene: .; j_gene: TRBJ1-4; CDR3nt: TGTGCCAGCAGTTTATGGGACCAGGATGAAAAACTGTTTTTT; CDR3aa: CASSLWDQDEKLFF